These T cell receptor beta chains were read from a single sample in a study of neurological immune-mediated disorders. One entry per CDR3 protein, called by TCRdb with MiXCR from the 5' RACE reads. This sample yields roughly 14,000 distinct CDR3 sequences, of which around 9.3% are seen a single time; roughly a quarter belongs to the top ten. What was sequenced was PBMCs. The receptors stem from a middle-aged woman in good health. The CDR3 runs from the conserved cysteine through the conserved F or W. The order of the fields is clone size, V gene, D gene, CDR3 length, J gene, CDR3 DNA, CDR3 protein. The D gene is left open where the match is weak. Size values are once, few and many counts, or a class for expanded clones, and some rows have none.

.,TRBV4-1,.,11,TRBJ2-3,TGCGCCAGCAGCCAAGTAGATACGCAGTATTTT,CASSQVDTQYF
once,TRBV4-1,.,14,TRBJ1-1,TGCGCCAGCAGCCAAGCCCCTTTGGGGACTGAAGCTTTCTTT,CASSQAPLGTEAFF
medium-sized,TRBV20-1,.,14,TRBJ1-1,TGCAGTGCTAGAGATCTAACAGCAAACACTGAAGCTTTCTTT,CSARDLTANTEAFF
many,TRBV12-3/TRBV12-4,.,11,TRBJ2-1,TGTGCCAGCATGGGGGCCGATGAGCAGTTCTTC,CASMGADEQFF
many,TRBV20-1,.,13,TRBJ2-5,TGCAGTGCTAGAGATTGGACTGAGGAGACCCAGTACTTC,CSARDWTEETQYF
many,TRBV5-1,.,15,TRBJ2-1,TGCGCCAGCAGCTTGGATAGGAGTCCGGTCAATGAGCAGTTCTTC,CASSLDRSPVNEQFF
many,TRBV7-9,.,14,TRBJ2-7,TGTGCCAGCAGCTTTTTTGAGGGTAGAGACGAGCAGTACTTC,CASSFFEGRDEQYF
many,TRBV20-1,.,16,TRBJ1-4,TGCAGTGCTAGAGATACCTTTGGAGCGACTAATGAAAAACTGTTTTTT,CSARDTFGATNEKLFF
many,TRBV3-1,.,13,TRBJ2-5,TGTGCCAGCAGCCAAAGCAGCGGCGGGGCCCAGTACTTC,CASSQSSGGAQYF
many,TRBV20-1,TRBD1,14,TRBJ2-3,TGCAGTGCAATAGACAGGGGGATCACAGATACGCAGTATTTT,CSAIDRGITDTQYF
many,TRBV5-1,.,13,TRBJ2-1,TGCGCCAGCAGCTTGGATAACCGGAATGAGCAGTTCTTC,CASSLDNRNEQFF